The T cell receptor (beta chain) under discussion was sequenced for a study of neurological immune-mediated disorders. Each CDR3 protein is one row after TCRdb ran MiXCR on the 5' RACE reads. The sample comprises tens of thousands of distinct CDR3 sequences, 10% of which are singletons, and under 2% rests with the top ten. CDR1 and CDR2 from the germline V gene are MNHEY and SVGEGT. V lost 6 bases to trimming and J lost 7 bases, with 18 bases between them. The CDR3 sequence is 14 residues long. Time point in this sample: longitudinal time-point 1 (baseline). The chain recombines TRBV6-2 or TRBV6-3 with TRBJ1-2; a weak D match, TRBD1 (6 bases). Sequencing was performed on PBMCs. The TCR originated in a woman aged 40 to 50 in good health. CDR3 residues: CASSPQGPLVGYTF. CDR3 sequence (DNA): TGTGCCAGCAGCCCCCAGGGGCCTCTCGTTGGCTACACCTTC.